Listed below are T cell receptor beta chains from one sample, sequenced in a study of blood T cell repertoires in COVID-19. The table came from immunoSEQ multiplex PCR; TCRdb's copy has only in-frame clones and leaves some out. The repertoire holds 200,000 to 250,000 clones, with under 90% as singletons. The source material was peripheral blood. The receptors derive from a man over 45 with acute or convalescent COVID-19. The CDR3 runs from the conserved cysteine through the conserved F or W. Each record gives: V gene, D gene, J gene, clone size, CDR3 protein, CDR3 DNA. A D gene is named only where the DNA matches it firmly. Expanded clones get a size class; other rows say once, few or many, or leave the size out.

v_gene: TRBV7-9; d_gene: TRBD1; j_gene: TRBJ2-7; abundance: -; CDR3aa: CASSPQGDPTYEQYF; CDR3nt: TGTGCCAGCAGCCCTCAGGGGGACCCGACCTACGAGCAGTACTTC
v_gene: TRBV6-5; d_gene: -; j_gene: TRBJ1-5; abundance: few; CDR3aa: CASRTTGLFDQPQHF; CDR3nt: TGTGCCAGCAGGACTACAGGGTTATTCGATCAGCCCCAGCATTTT
v_gene: TRBV5-6; d_gene: TRBD1; j_gene: TRBJ1-1; abundance: -; CDR3aa: CASSRQGVLNTEAFF; CDR3nt: TGTGCCAGCAGCAGACAGGGGGTTTTAAACACTGAAGCTTTCTTT
v_gene: TRBV5-1; d_gene: TRBD1; j_gene: TRBJ1-6; abundance: -; CDR3aa: CASSLRDSNNSPLHF; CDR3nt: TGCGCCAGCAGCTTACGGGACAGCAATAATTCACCCCTCCACTTT
v_gene: TRBV5-5; d_gene: -; j_gene: TRBJ1-5; abundance: -; CDR3aa: CASSSLESNQPQHF; CDR3nt: TGTGCCAGCAGCTCCCTTGAGAGCAATCAGCCCCAGCATTTT
v_gene: TRBV10-1; d_gene: TRBD2; j_gene: TRBJ2-2; abundance: -; CDR3aa: CASSEMGGTGELFF; CDR3nt: TGCGCCAGCAGTGAAATGGGGGGGACCGGGGAGCTGTTTTTT
v_gene: TRBV2; d_gene: -; j_gene: TRBJ1-2; abundance: -; CDR3aa: CASSERQSGYTF; CDR3nt: TGTGCCAGCAGTGAGCGACAGAGTGGCTACACCTTC
v_gene: TRBV6-1; d_gene: -; j_gene: TRBJ1-3; abundance: -; CDR3aa: CASSEAGRRSSGNTIYF; CDR3nt: TGTGCCAGCAGTGAAGCCGGGAGGAGGAGCTCTGGAAACACCATATATTTT
v_gene: TRBV14; d_gene: -; j_gene: TRBJ2-2; abundance: -; CDR3aa: CASSQDLTAGGGELFF; CDR3nt: TGTGCCAGCAGCCAAGATCTCACCGCCGGAGGCGGGGAGCTGTTTTTT
v_gene: TRBV5-1; d_gene: TRBD1; j_gene: TRBJ2-1; abundance: -; CDR3aa: CASSIQQGGEQFF; CDR3nt: TGCGCCAGCAGCATCCAACAGGGGGGTGAGCAGTTCTTC
v_gene: TRBV2; d_gene: TRBD1; j_gene: TRBJ1-2; abundance: -; CDR3aa: CASSPGQGVYGYTF; CDR3nt: TGTGCCAGCAGCCCGGGACAGGGAGTGTATGGCTACACCTTC
v_gene: TRBV7-8; d_gene: TRBD1; j_gene: TRBJ2-7; abundance: -; CDR3aa: CASSRDRGVSYEQYF; CDR3nt: TGTGCCAGCAGCCGTGACAGGGGGGTTTCCTACGAGCAGTACTTC
v_gene: TRBV5-1; d_gene: TRBD2; j_gene: TRBJ2-5; abundance: -; CDR3aa: CASSLAGVAGGQETQYF; CDR3nt: TGCGCCAGCAGCTTGGCCGGAGTAGCGGGGGGGCAAGAGACCCAGTACTTC
v_gene: TRBV25-1; d_gene: TRBD1; j_gene: TRBJ1-1; abundance: -; CDR3aa: CASSDPRQGVYTEAFF; CDR3nt: TGTGCCAGCAGTGACCCCCGACAGGGTGTATATACTGAAGCTTTCTTT
v_gene: TRBV5-1; d_gene: -; j_gene: TRBJ1-1; abundance: -; CDR3aa: CASNGAEMNTEAFF; CDR3nt: TGCGCCAGCAATGGAGCTGAAATGAACACTGAAGCTTTCTTT
v_gene: TRBV5-1; d_gene: TRBD1; j_gene: TRBJ2-1; abundance: -; CDR3aa: CASSSGPRQGAAEQFF; CDR3nt: TGCGCCAGCAGCTCCGGCCCCCGACAGGGTGCGGCTGAGCAGTTCTTC
v_gene: TRBV7-2; d_gene: TRBD1; j_gene: TRBJ2-5; abundance: -; CDR3aa: CASSSQGAGGTQYF; CDR3nt: TGTGCCAGCAGCTCACAGGGGGCTGGGGGGACCCAGTACTTC
v_gene: TRBV29-1; d_gene: -; j_gene: TRBJ1-1; abundance: -; CDR3aa: CSVDGVARDTEAFF; CDR3nt: TGCAGCGTTGACGGGGTCGCCCGCGACACTGAAGCTTTCTTT
v_gene: TRBV5-1; d_gene: -; j_gene: TRBJ1-1; abundance: -; CDR3aa: CASSLQGNTEAFF; CDR3nt: TGCGCCAGCAGCCTACAGGGGAACACTGAAGCTTTCTTT
v_gene: TRBV13; d_gene: -; j_gene: TRBJ1-2; abundance: -; CDR3aa: CASSLDSYGYTF; CDR3nt: TGTGCCAGCAGCCTCGACAGCTATGGCTACACCTTC
v_gene: TRBV18; d_gene: -; j_gene: TRBJ1-1; abundance: -; CDR3aa: CASSPLPDTEAFF; CDR3nt: TGTGCCAGCTCACCACTCCCAGACACTGAAGCTTTCTTT
v_gene: TRBV6-5; d_gene: -; j_gene: TRBJ1-2; abundance: -; CDR3aa: CASVRTSIQNYGYTF; CDR3nt: TGTGCCAGCGTGAGGACAAGCATTCAAAACTATGGCTACACCTTC
v_gene: TRBV6-5; d_gene: -; j_gene: TRBJ1-2; abundance: -; CDR3aa: CASRSQTHVDGYTF; CDR3nt: TGTGCCAGCAGGTCACAGACGCACGTGGATGGCTACACCTTC
v_gene: TRBV11-2; d_gene: -; j_gene: TRBJ2-1; abundance: -; CDR3aa: CASSYERSEQFF; CDR3nt: TGTGCCAGCAGCTACGAGCGGAGCGAGCAGTTCTTC
v_gene: TRBV4-1; d_gene: -; j_gene: TRBJ1-6; abundance: few; CDR3aa: CASSQVQINSPLHF; CDR3nt: TGCGCCAGCAGCCAAGTACAGATTAATTCACCCCTCCACTTT
v_gene: TRBV3-1/TRBV3-2; d_gene: -; j_gene: TRBJ1-5; abundance: -; CDR3aa: CASSQSGRGFWQPQHF; CDR3nt: TGTGCCAGCAGCCAATCGGGCAGGGGTTTTTGGCAGCCCCAGCATTTT
v_gene: TRBV7-9; d_gene: TRBD2; j_gene: TRBJ2-1; abundance: -; CDR3aa: CASRPGGLDYNEQFF; CDR3nt: TGTGCCAGCAGGCCCGGGGGACTAGATTACAATGAGCAGTTCTTC
v_gene: TRBV6-1; d_gene: -; j_gene: TRBJ2-5; abundance: -; CDR3aa: CASSEAPGGVETQYF; CDR3nt: TGTGCCAGCAGTGAAGCCCCCGGGGGAGTAGAGACCCAGTACTTC
v_gene: TRBV19; d_gene: -; j_gene: TRBJ1-5; abundance: -; CDR3aa: CASSLGGSNQPQHF; CDR3nt: TGTGCCAGTAGTCTCGGGGGAAGCAATCAGCCCCAGCATTTT
v_gene: TRBV2; d_gene: TRBD1; j_gene: TRBJ1-5; abundance: -; CDR3aa: CASTGTGGGQPQHF; CDR3nt: TGTGCCAGCACCGGGACAGGGGGCGGTCAGCCCCAGCATTTT
v_gene: TRBV6-5; d_gene: -; j_gene: TRBJ1-5; abundance: -; CDR3aa: CASSPLEPQHF; CDR3nt: TGTGCCAGCAGCCCCCTAGAGCCCCAGCATTTT
v_gene: TRBV29-1; d_gene: -; j_gene: TRBJ1-2; abundance: -; CDR3aa: CSVVPRLISERHGSYTF; CDR3nt: TGCAGCGTTGTACCCCGCCTCATTAGCGAGCGTCACGGGAGCTACACCTTC
v_gene: TRBV10-2; d_gene: TRBD1; j_gene: TRBJ1-6; abundance: -; CDR3aa: CASSFTRTGLNSPLHF; CDR3nt: TGCGCCAGCAGTTTCACCAGGACAGGGCTTAATTCACCCCTCCACTTT
v_gene: TRBV10-3; d_gene: -; j_gene: TRBJ2-3; abundance: -; CDR3aa: CAISESTGGRTDTQYF; CDR3nt: TGTGCCATCAGTGAGTCAACGGGGGGCCGCACAGATACGCAGTATTTT
v_gene: TRBV19; d_gene: -; j_gene: TRBJ1-5; abundance: -; CDR3aa: CASSPGWSNQPQHF; CDR3nt: TGTGCCAGTAGTCCCGGGTGGAGCAATCAGCCCCAGCATTTT
v_gene: TRBV30; d_gene: -; j_gene: TRBJ1-2; abundance: -; CDR3aa: CAWSRGVGGTAIDYGYTF; CDR3nt: TGTGCCTGGAGTAGGGGAGTGGGGGGGACGGCTATTGACTATGGCTACACCTTC
v_gene: TRBV3-1/TRBV3-2; d_gene: -; j_gene: TRBJ1-5; abundance: -; CDR3aa: CASSQDLNQPQHF; CDR3nt: TGTGCCAGCAGCCAAGATTTAAATCAGCCCCAGCATTTT
v_gene: TRBV5-3; d_gene: -; j_gene: TRBJ1-2; abundance: -; CDR3aa: CARSLDSGYTF; CDR3nt: TGTGCCAGAAGCTTGGACTCGGGCTACACCTTC
v_gene: TRBV19; d_gene: TRBD2; j_gene: TRBJ2-5; abundance: -; CDR3aa: CASSIQTSGGQKTQYF; CDR3nt: TGTGCCAGTAGTATACAAACTAGCGGGGGGCAGAAGACCCAGTACTTC
v_gene: TRBV27; d_gene: TRBD1; j_gene: TRBJ1-1; abundance: -; CDR3aa: CASKGQGAPGAFF; CDR3nt: TGTGCCAGCAAGGGACAGGGGGCACCGGGGGCTTTCTTT
v_gene: TRBV6-5; d_gene: TRBD1; j_gene: TRBJ1-1; abundance: -; CDR3aa: CASSYRGERQAFF; CDR3nt: TGTGCCAGCAGCTACAGGGGCGAGAGGCAAGCTTTCTTT
v_gene: TRBV6-5; d_gene: TRBD1; j_gene: TRBJ1-4; abundance: -; CDR3aa: CASSYSGTDEKLFF; CDR3nt: TGTGCCAGCAGTTACTCGGGGACAGACGAAAAACTGTTTTTT
v_gene: TRBV7-9; d_gene: TRBD2; j_gene: TRBJ2-3; abundance: -; CDR3aa: CASSSGLADSTDTQYF; CDR3nt: TGTGCCAGCAGCTCAGGACTAGCGGATAGCACAGATACGCAGTATTTT
v_gene: TRBV5-1; d_gene: TRBD1; j_gene: TRBJ2-1; abundance: -; CDR3aa: CASSLVTGERGNEQFF; CDR3nt: TGCGCCAGCAGCTTGGTAACAGGGGAAAGAGGCAATGAGCAGTTCTTC
v_gene: TRBV25-1; d_gene: TRBD1; j_gene: TRBJ1-1; abundance: once; CDR3aa: CASSEYIQGAEAFF; CDR3nt: TGTGCCAGCAGTGAATATATTCAGGGGGCTGAAGCTTTCTTT
v_gene: TRBV6-4; d_gene: TRBD1; j_gene: TRBJ2-2; abundance: -; CDR3aa: CASSDEGGKGTGELFF; CDR3nt: TGTGCCAGCAGTGATGAAGGGGGCAAGGGCACCGGGGAGCTGTTTTTT
v_gene: TRBV5-1; d_gene: TRBD2; j_gene: TRBJ2-7; abundance: -; CDR3aa: CASARGGSYEQYF; CDR3nt: TGCGCCAGCGCCCGCGGGGGCTCCTACGAGCAGTACTTC
v_gene: TRBV11-2; d_gene: TRBD2; j_gene: TRBJ2-5; abundance: -; CDR3aa: CASSLVAGGRGGSGTQYF; CDR3nt: TGTGCCAGCAGCTTAGTGGCGGGGGGGCGAGGAGGATCTGGGACCCAGTACTTC
v_gene: TRBV14; d_gene: TRBD2; j_gene: TRBJ2-1; abundance: -; CDR3aa: CASSQDRGLAYDEQFF; CDR3nt: TGTGCCAGCAGCCAAGATCGGGGACTAGCGTACGATGAGCAGTTCTTC
v_gene: TRBV19; d_gene: -; j_gene: TRBJ2-1; abundance: -; CDR3aa: CASSIPGTPYNEQFF; CDR3nt: TGTGCCAGTAGTATCCCGGGGACTCCTTACAATGAGCAGTTCTTC
v_gene: TRBV5-4; d_gene: TRBD1; j_gene: TRBJ2-1; abundance: -; CDR3aa: CASSLGQGEGNEQFF; CDR3nt: TGTGCCAGCAGCTTGGGACAGGGGGAGGGCAATGAGCAGTTCTTC
v_gene: TRBV6-5; d_gene: -; j_gene: TRBJ1-5; abundance: once; CDR3aa: CASSYSSGANQPQHF; CDR3nt: TGTGCCAGCAGTTACTCGAGTGGTGCTAATCAGCCCCAGCATTTT
v_gene: TRBV11-3; d_gene: TRBD1; j_gene: TRBJ1-6; abundance: -; CDR3aa: CHRGPESSYNSPLHF; CDR3nt: TGTCACAGGGGACCAGAGAGCTCCTATAATTCACCCCTCCACTTT
v_gene: TRBV12-5; d_gene: TRBD1; j_gene: TRBJ2-1; abundance: -; CDR3aa: CASGLAEQGVHYNEQFF; CDR3nt: TGTGCTAGTGGTTTGGCTGAACAGGGGGTACACTACAATGAGCAGTTCTTC